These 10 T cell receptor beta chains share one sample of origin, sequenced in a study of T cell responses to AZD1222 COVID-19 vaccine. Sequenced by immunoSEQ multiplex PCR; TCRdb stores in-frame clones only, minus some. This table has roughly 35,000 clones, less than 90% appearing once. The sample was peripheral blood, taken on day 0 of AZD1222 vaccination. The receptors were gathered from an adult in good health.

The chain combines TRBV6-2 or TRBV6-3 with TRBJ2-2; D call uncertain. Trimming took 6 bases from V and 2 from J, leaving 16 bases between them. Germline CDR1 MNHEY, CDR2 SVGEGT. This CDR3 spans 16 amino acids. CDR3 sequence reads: CASSPRPTRNTGELFF. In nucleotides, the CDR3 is TGTGCCAGCAGCCCGCGCCCGACTCGAAACACCGGGGAGCTGTTTTTT.

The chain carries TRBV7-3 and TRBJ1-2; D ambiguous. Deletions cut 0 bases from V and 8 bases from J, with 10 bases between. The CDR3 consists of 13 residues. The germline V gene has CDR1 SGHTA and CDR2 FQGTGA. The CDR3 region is CASSLTGVGGYTF. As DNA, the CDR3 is TGTGCCAGCAGCTTAACCGGGGTTGGAGGCTACACCTTC.

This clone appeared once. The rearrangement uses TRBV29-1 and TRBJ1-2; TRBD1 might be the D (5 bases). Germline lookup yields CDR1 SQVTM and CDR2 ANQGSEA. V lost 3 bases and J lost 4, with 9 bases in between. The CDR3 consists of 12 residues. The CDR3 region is CSVDPGLYGYTF. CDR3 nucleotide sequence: TGCAGCGTTGATCCAGGGCTCTATGGCTACACCTTC.

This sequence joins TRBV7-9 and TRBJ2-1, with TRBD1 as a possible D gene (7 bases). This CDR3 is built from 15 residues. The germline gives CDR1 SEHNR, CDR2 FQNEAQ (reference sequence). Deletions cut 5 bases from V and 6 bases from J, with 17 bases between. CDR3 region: CASSPQGGVGNEQFF. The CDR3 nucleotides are TGTGCCAGCAGCCCCCAGGGGGGTGTTGGCAATGAGCAGTTCTTC. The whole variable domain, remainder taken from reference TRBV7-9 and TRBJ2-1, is DTGVSQNPRHKITKRGQNVTFRCDPISEHNRLYWYRQTLGQGPEFLTYFQNEAQLEKSRLLSDRFSAERPKGSFSTLEIQRTEQGDSAMYLCASSPQGGVGNEQFFGPGTRLTVL.

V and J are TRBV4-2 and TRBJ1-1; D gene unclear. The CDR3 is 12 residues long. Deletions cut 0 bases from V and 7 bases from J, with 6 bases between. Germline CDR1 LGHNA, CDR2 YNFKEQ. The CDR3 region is CASSQDGREAFF. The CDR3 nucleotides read TGTGCCAGCAGCCAAGATGGGCGTGAAGCTTTCTTT.

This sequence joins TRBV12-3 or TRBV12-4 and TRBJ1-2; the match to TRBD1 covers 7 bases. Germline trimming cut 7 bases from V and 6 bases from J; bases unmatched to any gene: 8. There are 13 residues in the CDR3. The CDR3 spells CASNPTGFDGYTF. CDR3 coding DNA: TGTGCCAGCAACCCGACAGGGTTTGATGGCTACACCTTC.

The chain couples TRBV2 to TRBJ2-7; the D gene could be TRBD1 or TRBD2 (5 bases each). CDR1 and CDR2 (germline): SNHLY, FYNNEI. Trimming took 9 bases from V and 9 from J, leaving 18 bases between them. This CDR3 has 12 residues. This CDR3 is CASSLSGRVQYF. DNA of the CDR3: TGTGCCAGTTCCCTATCGGGGCGAGTGCAGTACTTC.

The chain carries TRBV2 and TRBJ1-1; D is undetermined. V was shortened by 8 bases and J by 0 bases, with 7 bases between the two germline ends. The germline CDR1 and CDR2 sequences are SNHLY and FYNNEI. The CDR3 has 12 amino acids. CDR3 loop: CASRRLNTEAFF. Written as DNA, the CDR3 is TGTGCCAGCCGCCGGTTGAACACTGAAGCTTTCTTT.

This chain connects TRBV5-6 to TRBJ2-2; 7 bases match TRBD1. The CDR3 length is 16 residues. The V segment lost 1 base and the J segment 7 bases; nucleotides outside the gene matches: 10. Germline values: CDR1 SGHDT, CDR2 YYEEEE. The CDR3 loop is CASSLKEGGAGGELFF. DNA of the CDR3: TGTGCCAGCAGCTTGAAGGAAGGGGGCGCCGGCGGGGAGCTGTTTTTT. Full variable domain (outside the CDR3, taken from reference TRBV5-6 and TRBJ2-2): DAGVTQSPTHLIKTRGQQVTLRCSPKSGHDTVSWYQQALGQGPQFIFQYYEEEERQRGNFPDRFSGHQFPNYSSELNVNALLLGDSALYLCASSLKEGGAGGELFFGEGSRLTVL.

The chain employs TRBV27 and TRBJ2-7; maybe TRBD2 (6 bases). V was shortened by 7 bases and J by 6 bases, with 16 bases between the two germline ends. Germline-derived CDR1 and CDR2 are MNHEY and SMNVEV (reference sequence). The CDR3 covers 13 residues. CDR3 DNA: TGTGCCAGCATGAAGGGCGGGGTGGCCGAGCAGTACTTC. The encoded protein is CASMKGGVAEQYF.